The text below deals with one TCR beta chain. Antigen: not known. CD4+ naive, central memory, regulatory and stem cell-like memory cells were sorted via CD45RO/CCR7/CD25/CD127/CD95/CD27. V was clipped by 5 bases and J by 3 bases; unmatched bases: 6. CDR1 and CDR2 (germline): LGHNA, YNFKEQ. The CDR3 contains 15 residues. Expressed TCRB transcripts got sequenced, as all isolated RNA was reverse transcribed. The data were produced by immunoSEQ multiplex PCR, yet TCRdb's version contains in-frame clones alone and is incomplete. This sample has 200,000 to 300,000 clones, with over 20% found just once. The data belong to a study of beta chain features in type 1 diabetes. Study-wide results and caveats: All four CD4+ subsets from Type 1 diabetes patients carried moderately but significantly shorter TCRB CDR3s. In the patient group, naive, central memory and Treg TCRB repertoires seemed more alike than in the healthy donor group. Possibly, sequencing cDNA over-represented cells that had high TCR expression levels. A pattern of fewer insertions and more deletions at VDJ junctions was seen in type 1 diabetes patients.

The clonotype comes from a woman aged 35 to 49 with type 1 diabetes. The rearrangement links TRBV4-2 to TRBJ2-3; 9 bases line up with TRBD1. The sequencing input was naive CD4+ T cells from blood. The CDR3 reads CASSTPGQGTDTQYF. DNA for the CDR3: TGTGCCAGCAGCACTCCGGGACAGGGTACAGATACGCAGTATTTT.